The present entry profiles one T cell receptor beta chain with its context. As yet, its antigen is unknown. The time point denotes: newly diagnosed GD, antithyroid drugs for less than 3 months. The TCR library used RNA extracted from PBMCs. This entry belongs to a study of regulatory T cells in long-lasting Graves disease. Study-wide context: Graves' patients, newly diagnosed, had taken antithyroid drugs under 3 months. Broader study findings: Patients whose Graves' disease persisted exhibited lower TCR diversity than those newly diagnosed. A greater number of public clonotypes (fewer than 3,000) was shared by persistent patients than by new patients (approximately 880). Persistent disease exhibited a predilection for TRBV28, TRBJ1-2 and TRBJ2-5.

iRepertoire HTBI primers and Arm-PCR of CDR3 regions built TCR beta libraries. TCRdb re-called the multiplex PCR reads with MiXCR, one entry per CDR3 protein. Of roughly 610,000 distinct CDR3 sequences listed, around 17% were seen once; the top ten hold around a sixth. With 4 bases clipped from V and 7 bases from J, the junction kept 8 bases outside the gene matches. The CDR3 spans 14 residues. The germline V gene has CDR1 SGHVS and CDR2 FNYEAQ. The data also belong to a second study, concerning T cells in Graves' hyperthyroidism and ophthalmopathy.

Source: peripheral blood mononuclear cells (PBMCs), taken at new diagnosis, from a patient treated with antithyroid drugs. The receptor was isolated from a woman aged 25 to 45 with Graves disease. The gene calls are TRBV7-6 and TRBJ2-7, with 9 bases matching TRBD1. CDR3 bases: TGTGCCAGCAGCTCCGGGACAGGGCCTGGGGAGCAGTACTTC. Translated: CASSSGTGPGEQYF.